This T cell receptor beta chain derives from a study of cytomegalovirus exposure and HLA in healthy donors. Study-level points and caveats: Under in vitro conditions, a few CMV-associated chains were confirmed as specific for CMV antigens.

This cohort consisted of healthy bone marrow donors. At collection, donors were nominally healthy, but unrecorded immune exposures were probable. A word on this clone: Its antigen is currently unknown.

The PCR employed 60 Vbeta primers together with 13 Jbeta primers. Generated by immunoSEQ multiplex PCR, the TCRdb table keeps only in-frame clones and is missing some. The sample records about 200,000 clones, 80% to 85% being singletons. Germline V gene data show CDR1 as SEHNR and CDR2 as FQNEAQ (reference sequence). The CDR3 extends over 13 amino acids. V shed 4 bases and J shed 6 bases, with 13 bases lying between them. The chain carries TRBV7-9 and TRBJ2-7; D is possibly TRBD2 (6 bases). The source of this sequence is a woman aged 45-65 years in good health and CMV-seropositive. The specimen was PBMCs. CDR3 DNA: TGTGCCAGCAGCTCCCCGGGGGTCGGCGAGCAGTACTTC. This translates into CASSSPGVGEQYF.